This entry lists 32 T cell receptor beta chains sequenced from one sample in a study of blood T cell repertoires in COVID-19 (dated by TCRdb to the early 2020s). Library creation used the immunoSEQ multiplex PCR assay. Drawn from immuneACCESS, this table holds only the in-frame rearrangements with V and J called that TCRdb kept. Clones are partly lost; checked studies trace under half to an unresolved V gene and leave the rest unexplained. Counted in this sample were 68,000 or so clones; over 75% of them appeared once. The ten largest clones represent about 2.4% of the sample. The specimen sequenced was peripheral blood. The receptors stem from a human donor in a cohort sampled during active COVID-19.

V and J are TRBV7-2 and TRBJ2-5; TRBD2 agrees at 9 bases. Germline CDR1 is SGHTA and CDR2 is FQGNSA. Trimming at V came to 7 bases and at J to 2 bases, leaving 8 bases not matched to a gene. This CDR3 has 15 amino acids. The CDR3 nucleotides read TGTGCCAGCAAGAAGGGCGGGAGGGGTCAAGAGACCCAGTACTTC. Protein sequence: CASKKGGRGQETQYF.

The chain carries TRBV3-1 (or the pseudogene TRBV3-2) and TRBJ1-2; TRBD1 matches at 8 bases. After removal of 4 bases from V and 8 bases from J, the junction contained 3 bases not matched to a gene. CDR3 length: 12 amino acids. In germline, CDR1 is LGHDT, CDR2 YNNKEL (reference sequence). The CDR3 loop is CASSRYRGGYTF. The DNA of the CDR3 is TGTGCCAGCAGCCGCTACAGGGGGGGCTACACCTTC.

This chain uses TRBV30 with TRBJ1-3, with a weak D call TRBD1 (6 bases). Trimming took off 6 bases at V and 2 bases at J, with 14 bases between the two ends. This CDR3 comprises 14 residues. Germline-derived CDR1 and CDR2 are GTSNPN and SVGIG (reference sequence). This chain's CDR3 is CACQDSVPGNTIYF. The DNA of the CDR3 is TGTGCCTGCCAGGACAGCGTTCCTGGAAACACCATATATTTT.

The rearrangement joins TRBV30 to TRBJ2-7; 10 bases match TRBD2. The CDR3 consists of 15 residues. The germline CDR1 and CDR2 sequences are GTSNPN and SVGIG (reference sequence). Trimming took 5 bases from V and 0 from J; bases not matched to a gene: 7. CDR3 in DNA: TGTGCCTGGGAACAGGGACTAGCGAGCTCCTACGAGCAGTACTTC. Protein product: CAWEQGLASSYEQYF.

This chain joins TRBV2 and TRBJ2-3, with D possibly matching TRBD2 (5 bases). CDR3 length: 13 residues. Germline V CDR1 and CDR2: SNHLY, FYNNEI. The germline V and J ends were trimmed by 10 bases and 0 bases, with 11 bases remaining between them. In DNA form, the CDR3 reads TGTGCCACCCACCAGCGGAGCACAGATACGCAGTATTTT. Its translation is CATHQRSTDTQYF.

This chain connects TRBV5-4 to TRBJ2-2; 7 bases match TRBD2. CDR3 size: 17 residues. Germline values: CDR1 SGHNT, CDR2 YYREEE (reference sequence). The junction had 13 bases not matched to a gene; V was cut back by 4 bases and J by 4 bases. CDR3 region: CASSPGGSGASTGELFF. The CDR3 region has the DNA TGTGCCAGCAGCCCGGGCGGCAGCGGGGCCTCCACCGGGGAGCTGTTTTTT.

The chain is built from TRBV11-3 and TRBJ1-1; the D gene is possibly TRBD1 (5 bases). The V end was cut by 8 bases, the J end by 3 bases, with 13 bases between. Germline CDR1 is SGHNT and CDR2 is YENEEA. CDR3 length: 13 residues. The CDR3 spells CASSRGMDTEAFF. The DNA for the CDR3 is TGTGCCAGCTCAAGGGGCATGGACACTGAAGCTTTCTTT.

The V and J genes are TRBV4-3 and TRBJ2-7, with 9 bases identical to TRBD1. Looked up from germline, CDR1 is LGHNA and CDR2 is YSLEER. The V and J ends lost 3 bases and 4 bases, in that order; junction bases with no gene match: 7. The CDR3 is made up of 15 amino acids. The CDR3 loop is CASSQAPGQGYEQYF. In nucleotides, the CDR3 is TGCGCCAGCAGCCAGGCTCCGGGACAGGGATACGAGCAGTACTTC.

This clone counts as medium-sized. The V gene is TRBV11-3, the J gene TRBJ2-1; 7 bases map to TRBD2. This CDR3 is 14 amino acids long. Losses at the gene ends were 4 bases for V and 2 bases for J; bases not matched to a gene: 2. In germline, CDR1 is SGHNT, CDR2 YENEEA. CDR3 amino acids: CASSSSGAYNEQFF. The DNA for the CDR3 is TGTGCCAGCAGCTCCAGCGGGGCCTACAATGAGCAGTTCTTC. Supplemented by reference TRBV11-3 and TRBJ2-1, the full variable domain reads EAGVVQSPRYKIIEKKQPVAFWCNPISGHNTLYWYLQNLGQGPELLIRYENEEAVDDSQLPKDRFSAERLKGVDSTLKIQPAELGDSAVYLCASSSSGAYNEQFFGPGTRLTVL.

Only a few counts were recorded for this clone. The V and J genes are TRBV5-1 and TRBJ2-1, with 9 bases fitting TRBD2. Trimming took 0 bases from V and 8 from J; bases not matched to a gene: 9. Germline CDR1 and CDR2: SGHRS and YFSETQ. This CDR3 is 16 amino acids long. The CDR3 coding sequence is TGCGCCAGCAGCTTGGTCGCGGGAGGGGGTTTCGATGAGCAGTTCTTC. Its protein product is CASSLVAGGGFDEQFF.

The V and J genes are TRBV28 and TRBJ1-2; D is possibly TRBD1 (6 bases). The CDR3 contains 14 residues. Trimming removed 7 bases from V and 1 base from J, with 13 bases in between. CDR1 and CDR2 (germline): MDHEN, SYDVKM. The CDR3 spells CASTQGGDNYGYTF. The CDR3 DNA reads as TGTGCCAGCACACAAGGGGGTGATAACTATGGCTACACCTTC.

This rearrangement joins TRBV5-8 to TRBJ2-1; 8 nucleotides agree with TRBD1. This CDR3 region has 17 residues. Trimming cost V 5 bases and J 0 bases; bases outside gene matches: 10. Germline V gene lookup returns CDR1 SGHTS and CDR2 YDEGEE. In nucleotides, the CDR3 is TGTGCCAGCAGGACAGGGGCTCTACTGAGCTCCTACAATGAGCAGTTCTTC. Its protein product is CASRTGALLSSYNEQFF.

The V gene is TRBV12-3 or TRBV12-4, the J gene TRBJ1-3; TRBD1 matches 7 bases. This CDR3 contains 13 residues. Germline trimming cut 5 bases from V and 2 bases from J; bases unmatched to any gene: 0. The CDR3 DNA follows: TGTGCCAGCAGTACAGGGGCTGGAAACACCATATATTTT. This sequence encodes CASSTGAGNTIYF.

The chain couples TRBV28 to TRBJ2-7; TRBD1 matches at 7 bases. This CDR3 has 15 residues. J gave up 2 bases and V 6 bases, and 10 bases lay outside the gene matches. Germline V gene lookup returns CDR1 MDHEN and CDR2 SYDVKM. CDR3 sequence: CASRSTGTVPYEQYF. CDR3 nucleotides: TGTGCCAGCAGGTCTACCGGGACAGTTCCCTACGAGCAGTACTTC.

The gene calls are TRBV11-2 and TRBJ2-7, with a possible D match to TRBD1 (5 bases). Germline V lookup: CDR1 SGHAT, CDR2 FQNNGV. V lost 0 bases and J lost 0, with 12 bases in between. This CDR3 contains 16 residues. The CDR3 DNA reads as TGTGCCAGCAGCTTAGACGGTCCGACAGCCTCCTACGAGCAGTACTTC. Amino acids: CASSLDGPTASYEQYF.

This chain joins TRBV5-4 and TRBJ2-5, with 15 bases fitting TRBD2. The CDR3 is 16 amino acids. Looked up from germline, CDR1 is SGHNT and CDR2 is YYREEE (reference sequence). Trimming at V came to 4 bases and at J to 3 bases, leaving 4 bases not matched to a gene. This CDR3 reads CASSRGLAGGEETQYF. The CDR3 DNA reads TGTGCCAGCAGCAGGGGACTAGCGGGGGGAGAAGAGACCCAGTACTTC.

The CDR3 DNA reads as TGTGCCAGCAGCGTATACGGGGGAGTAAGCTACACCTTC. This sequence encodes CASSVYGGVSYTF. The chain employs TRBV9 and TRBJ1-2; the D gene is possibly TRBD1 (5 bases). This CDR3 region has 13 residues. The V gene lost 1 base and the J gene lost 9 bases, with 13 bases spanning the gap. The germline gives CDR1 SGDLS, CDR2 YYNGEE.

The chain recombines TRBV5-1 with TRBJ2-3; 8 nucleotides match TRBD2. The CDR3 is made up of 15 amino acids. Germline V CDR1 and CDR2: SGHRS, YFSETQ. The V gene end was trimmed by 4 bases and the J gene end by 5 bases; junction bases not matched to a gene: 9. The CDR3 coding sequence is TGCGCCAGCAGCCCTGCGGCGGGAGGTAGAGATACGCAGTATTTT. This sequence encodes CASSPAAGGRDTQYF.

The chain is built from TRBV10-2 and TRBJ2-3, with unresolved D. Germline values: CDR1 WSHSY, CDR2 SAAADI. The ends were cut back, 3 bases at V and 6 bases at J, with 7 bases in the middle. The CDR3 has 12 amino acids. CDR3 in amino acids: CASSDTVDTQYF. CDR3 DNA: TGCGCCAGCAGTGATACAGTCGATACGCAGTATTTT.

This chain links TRBV14 with TRBJ1-2; D is ambiguous. The CDR3 consists of 14 residues. V lost 2 bases, J lost 3 bases, and 10 bases lay in between. CDR1 SGHDN and CDR2 FVKESK come from the germline V gene. The CDR3 DNA follows: TGTGCCAGCAGCCAAAACTTTGTCGACTATGGCTACACCTTC. As protein: CASSQNFVDYGYTF.

The CDR3 here is CASSRRGEGEKLFF. CDR3 DNA sequence: TGTGCCAGCAGCCGCCGAGGGGAGGGGGAAAAACTGTTTTTT. The V and J genes are TRBV6-5 and TRBJ1-4, with D perhaps TRBD1 (5 bases). This CDR3 is built from 14 residues. In germline, CDR1 is MNHEY, CDR2 SVGAGI. Trimming removed 6 bases at V and 8 bases at J, with 16 bases between.

The chain couples TRBV27 to TRBJ2-7, with D tentatively TRBD2 (7 bases). The germline V gene has CDR1 MNHEY and CDR2 SMNVEV (reference sequence). V gave up 6 bases and J gave up 3 bases, with 21 bases separating them. The length of the CDR3 is 16 residues. CDR3 loop: CASSPGGARPDYEQYF. As DNA, the CDR3 is TGTGCCAGCAGCCCTGGGGGGGCAAGGCCAGACTACGAGCAGTACTTC.

CDR3 nucleotides: TGCGCCAGCAGCCAAGTCGCGTCAATGAACACTGAAGCTTTCTTT. This encodes CASSQVASMNTEAFF. The gene calls are TRBV4-1 and TRBJ1-1; D call uncertain. Germline lookup yields CDR1 MGHRA and CDR2 YSYEKL. V dropped 1 base and J dropped 0 bases, with 9 bases sitting between them. The CDR3 sequence is 15 residues long.

V and J are TRBV7-9 and TRBJ2-5; possibly TRBD2 for D (6 bases). The length of the CDR3 is 14 residues. Germline values: CDR1 SEHNR, CDR2 FQNEAQ (reference sequence). V was trimmed by 0 bases and J by 5 bases, leaving 10 bases between them. CDR3 loop: CASSLAGTGETQYF. The CDR3 DNA is TGTGCCAGCAGCTTAGCCGGGACTGGGGAGACCCAGTACTTC.

The genes are TRBV6-5 and TRBJ2-7, with D possibly being TRBD1 (6 bases). The CDR3 is 13 residues long. Germline CDR1 is MNHEY and CDR2 is SVGAGI. V lost 6 bases and J 2 bases, leaving 11 bases between the germline ends. The CDR3 is CASRRTATYEQYF. The DNA for the CDR3 is TGTGCCAGCAGAAGGACAGCCACCTACGAGCAGTACTTC.

This chain links TRBV4-2 with TRBJ2-1; D remains unclear. V shed 1 base and J shed 9 bases, with 10 bases lying between them. The CDR3 contains 13 residues. Per the germline V gene, CDR1 is LGHNA and CDR2 is YNFKEQ. CDR3 amino acids: CASSQVPVREQFF. CDR3 nucleotides: TGTGCCAGCAGCCAAGTTCCGGTTCGTGAGCAGTTCTTC.

The chain uses TRBV3-1 (or the pseudogene TRBV3-2) and TRBJ2-3; TRBD2 matches at 12 bases. The CDR3 has 17 residues. The V gene's germline CDR1 is LGHDT and CDR2 YNNKEL (reference sequence). Losses at the gene ends were 4 bases for V and 1 base for J; bases not matched to a gene: 6. CDR3: CASSPSGGAGRTDTQYF. CDR3 in DNA: TGTGCCAGCAGCCCTAGCGGGGGGGCTGGTCGCACAGATACGCAGTATTTT.

In its sample, this clone was seen a few times. The rearrangement links TRBV28 to TRBJ1-5; D not certain. The CDR3 extends over 13 amino acids. From germline, CDR1 is MDHEN and CDR2 SYDVKM. V was clipped by 4 bases and J by 6 bases, with 10 bases between them. CDR3 protein: CASSSGLVQPQHF. In DNA, the CDR3 is TGTGCCAGCAGTTCCGGACTTGTTCAGCCCCAGCATTTT.

The chain has TRBV7-9 and TRBJ2-4; D may be TRBD1 (7 bases). CDR1 and CDR2 from the germline V gene are SEHNR and FQNEAQ (reference sequence). Trimming took 4 bases from V and 0 from J, leaving 10 bases between them. CDR3 length: 15 residues. The CDR3 DNA reads as TGTGCCAGCAGCTCCCAGGGGGGAGCCAAAAACATTCAGTACTTC. Its translation is CASSSQGGAKNIQYF.

CDR3 region: CASRTGQGPIYGYTF. The DNA of the CDR3 is TGTGCCAGCAGGACGGGACAGGGACCGATCTATGGCTACACCTTC. This sequence joins TRBV5-6 and TRBJ1-2; 9 bases are a match to TRBD1. V lost 5 bases and J lost 4; bases outside the gene matches: 9. Germline V CDR1 and CDR2: SGHDT, YYEEEE. This CDR3 spans 15 amino acids.

V and J are TRBV9 and TRBJ2-2; TRBD1 might be the D (6 bases). Per germline, CDR1 SGDLS and CDR2 YYNGEE. The CDR3 has 14 residues. The V and J ends lost 3 bases and 1 base respectively, with 7 bases between them. The CDR3 loop is CASSAQGNTGELFF. In DNA, the CDR3 is TGTGCCAGCAGCGCACAGGGGAACACCGGGGAGCTGTTTTTT.

V is TRBV11-2 and J is TRBJ1-2, with D tentatively TRBD1 (5 bases). V lost 4 bases, J lost 4 bases, and 13 bases lay in between. The CDR3 consists of 14 residues. Germline V gene sequence: CDR1 SGHAT, CDR2 FQNNGV. The CDR3 is CASSSPGVSYGYTF. CDR3 nucleotides: TGTGCCAGCAGCTCCCCGGGGGTCTCCTATGGCTACACCTTC.